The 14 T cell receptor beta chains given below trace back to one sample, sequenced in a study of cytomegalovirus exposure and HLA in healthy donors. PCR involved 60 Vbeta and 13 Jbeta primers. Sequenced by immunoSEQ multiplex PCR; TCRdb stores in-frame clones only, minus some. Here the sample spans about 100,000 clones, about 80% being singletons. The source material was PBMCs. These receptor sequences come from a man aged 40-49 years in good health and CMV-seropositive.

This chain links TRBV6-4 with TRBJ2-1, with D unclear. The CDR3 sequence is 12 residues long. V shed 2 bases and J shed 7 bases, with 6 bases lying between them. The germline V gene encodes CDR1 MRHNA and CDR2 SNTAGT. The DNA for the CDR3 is TGTGCCAGCAGTGACCCCCCGAATGAGCAGTTCTTC. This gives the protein CASSDPPNEQFF.

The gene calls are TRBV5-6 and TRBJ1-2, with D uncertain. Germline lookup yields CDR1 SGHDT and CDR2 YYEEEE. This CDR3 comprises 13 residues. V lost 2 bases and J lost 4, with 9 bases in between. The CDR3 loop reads CASSFVTSYGYTF. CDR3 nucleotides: TGTGCCAGCAGCTTCGTCACCAGCTATGGCTACACCTTC.

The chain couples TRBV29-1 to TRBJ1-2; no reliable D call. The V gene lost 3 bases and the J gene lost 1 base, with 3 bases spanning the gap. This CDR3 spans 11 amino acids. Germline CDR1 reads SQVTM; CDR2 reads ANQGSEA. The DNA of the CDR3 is TGCAGCGTTGAGTATAACTATGGCTACACCTTC. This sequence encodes CSVEYNYGYTF.

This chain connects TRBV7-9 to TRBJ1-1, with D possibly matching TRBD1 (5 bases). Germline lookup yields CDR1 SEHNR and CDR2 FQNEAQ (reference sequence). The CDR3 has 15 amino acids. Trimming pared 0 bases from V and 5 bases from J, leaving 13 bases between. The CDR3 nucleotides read TGTGCCAGCAGCTTAGCGCAGGGCGGGGGGACTGAAGCTTTCTTT. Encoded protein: CASSLAQGGGTEAFF.

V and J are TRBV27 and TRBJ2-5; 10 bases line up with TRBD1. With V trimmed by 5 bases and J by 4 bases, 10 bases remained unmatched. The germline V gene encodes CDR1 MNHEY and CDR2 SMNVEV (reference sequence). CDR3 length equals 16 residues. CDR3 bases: TGTGCCAGCAGTCCCGGGACAGGGGCGAGGGTAGAGACCCAGTACTTC. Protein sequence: CASSPGTGARVETQYF.

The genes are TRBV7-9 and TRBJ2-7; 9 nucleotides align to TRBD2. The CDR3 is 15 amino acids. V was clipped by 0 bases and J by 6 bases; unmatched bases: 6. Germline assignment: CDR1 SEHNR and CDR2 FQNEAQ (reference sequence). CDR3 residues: CASSLAMGLAAEQYF. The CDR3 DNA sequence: TGTGCCAGCAGCTTAGCGATGGGACTAGCCGCCGAGCAGTACTTC.

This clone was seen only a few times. The CDR3 coding sequence is TGCGCCAGCAGCTTGGGACTAGCGGGAGCTGGCGGAGAGACCCAGTACTTC. Residues: CASSLGLAGAGGETQYF. J is TRBJ2-5 and V is TRBV5-1; 12 nucleotides agree with TRBD2. This CDR3 is 17 amino acids long. The germline CDR1 and CDR2 sequences are SGHRS and YFSETQ. Trimming took 0 bases from V and 4 from J; bases not matched to a gene: 7.

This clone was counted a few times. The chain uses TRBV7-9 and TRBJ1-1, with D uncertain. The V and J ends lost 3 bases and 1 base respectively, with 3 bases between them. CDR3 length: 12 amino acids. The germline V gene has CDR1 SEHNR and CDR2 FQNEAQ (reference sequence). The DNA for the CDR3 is TGTGCCAGCAGCTTCGGGAACACTGAAGCTTTCTTT. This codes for CASSFGNTEAFF.

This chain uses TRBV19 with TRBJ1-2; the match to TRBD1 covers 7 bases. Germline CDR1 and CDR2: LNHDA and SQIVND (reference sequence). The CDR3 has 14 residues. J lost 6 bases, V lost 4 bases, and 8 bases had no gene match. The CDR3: CASSTHLTGNGYTF. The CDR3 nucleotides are TGTGCCAGTAGTACCCACCTGACAGGGAATGGCTACACCTTC.

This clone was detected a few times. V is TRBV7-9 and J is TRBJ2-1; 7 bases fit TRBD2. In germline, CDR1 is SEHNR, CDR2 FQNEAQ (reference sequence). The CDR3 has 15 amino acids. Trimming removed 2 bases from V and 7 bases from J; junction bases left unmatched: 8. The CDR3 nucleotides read TGTGCCAGCAGCTTATCGTATGGGGGAGGGAATGAGCAGTTCTTC. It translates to CASSLSYGGGNEQFF. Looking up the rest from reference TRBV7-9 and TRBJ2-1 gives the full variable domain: DTGVSQNPRHKITKRGQNVTFRCDPISEHNRLYWYRQTLGQGPEFLTYFQNEAQLEKSRLLSDRFSAERPKGSFSTLEIQRTEQGDSAMYLCASSLSYGGGNEQFFGPGTRLTVL.

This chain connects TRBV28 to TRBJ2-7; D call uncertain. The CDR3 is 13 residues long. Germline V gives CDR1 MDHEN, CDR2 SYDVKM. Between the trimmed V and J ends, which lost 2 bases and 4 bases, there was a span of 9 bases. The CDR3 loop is CASSLHRIYEQYF. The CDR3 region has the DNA TGTGCCAGCAGTTTACACAGAATTTACGAGCAGTACTTC.

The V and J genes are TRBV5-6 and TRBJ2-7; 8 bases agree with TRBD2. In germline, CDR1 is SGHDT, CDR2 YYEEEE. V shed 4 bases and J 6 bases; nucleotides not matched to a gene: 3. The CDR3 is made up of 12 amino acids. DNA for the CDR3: TGTGCCAGCAGCCCGGGAGGGACCGAGCAGTACTTC. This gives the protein CASSPGGTEQYF. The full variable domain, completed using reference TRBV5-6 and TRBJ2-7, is DAGVTQSPTHLIKTRGQQVTLRCSPKSGHDTVSWYQQALGQGPQFIFQYYEEEERQRGNFPDRFSGHQFPNYSSELNVNALLLGDSALYLCASSPGGTEQYFGPGTRLTVT.

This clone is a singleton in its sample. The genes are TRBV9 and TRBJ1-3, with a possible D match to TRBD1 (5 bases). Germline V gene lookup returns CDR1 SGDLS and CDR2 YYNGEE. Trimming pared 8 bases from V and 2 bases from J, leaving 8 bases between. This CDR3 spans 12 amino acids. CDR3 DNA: TGTGCCAGTGGAGGGGCTGGAAACACCATATATTTT. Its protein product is CASGGAGNTIYF.

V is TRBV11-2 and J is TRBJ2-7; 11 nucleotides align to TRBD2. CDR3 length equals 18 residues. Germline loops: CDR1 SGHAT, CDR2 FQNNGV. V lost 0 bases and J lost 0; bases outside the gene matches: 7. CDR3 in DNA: TGTGCCAGCAGCTTAGAAGGGGGACTAGCGGAAAGCTCCTACGAGCAGTACTTC. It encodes CASSLEGGLAESSYEQYF. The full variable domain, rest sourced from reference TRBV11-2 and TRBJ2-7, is EAGVAQSPRYKIIEKRQSVAFWCNPISGHATLYWYQQILGQGPKLLIQFQNNGVVDDSQLPKDRFSAERLKGVDSTLKIQPAKLEDSAVYLCASSLEGGLAESSYEQYFGPGTRLTVT.